This T cell receptor (beta chain) was captured by sequencing in a study of OX40 agonist ivuxolimab in advanced cancers. Whole-study context: A history of anti-PD-1, anti-PD-L1 or anti-CTLA-4 therapy was acceptable, and approximately 40% had some.

With regard to this clone: The antigen is not known.

J gave up 0 bases and V 4 bases, and 7 bases lay outside the gene matches. This CDR3 is built from 16 residues. Per germline, CDR1 MNHEY and CDR2 SVGAGI. Exclusion applied to patients with autoimmune disease history or systemic immunosuppression. Study outcomes and limitations: CD8+ T cells were the subset that, on average, had more expanded clones than CD4+. Among the lowest peripheral clonal expansion occurred in 0.1-3.0 mg/kg partial responders.

Assay used: immunoSEQ multiplex PCR; TCRdb lists only in-frame clones, some missing. Of over 30,000 clones listed, approximately 78% are singletons. This TCR derives from an adult with an advanced solid tumor such as melanoma, head and neck, liver or kidney cancer. V gene TRBV6-5 combines with J gene TRBJ2-7; TRBD1 agrees at 9 bases. The sequences come from CD4+ or CD8+ T cells sorted from blood, collected in a trial of the OX40 agonist ivuxolimab. In DNA form, the CDR3 reads TGTGCCAGCAGTTCTTCCGACAGGGGGATCTCCTACGAGCAGTACTTC. It encodes CASSSSDRGISYEQYF.